The present entry profiles one TCR beta chain with its context. Its antigen is currently unknown. Trimming stripped 1 base from V and 2 bases from J, with 11 bases between. Germline-derived CDR1 and CDR2 are SGHDN and FVKESK. The CDR3 is made up of 15 amino acids. These data are taken from a study of T-cell memory formation after mild COVID-19. Overall study findings and caveats: Among CD4+ contracting clones, most were CM and EM, and CD8+ ones EMRA. There was a balanced CD4/CD8 profile in clones contracting day 15 to 85, and later expanders leaned CD4+.

TCRdb re-called the 5' RACE reads through MiXCR, storing one row per CDR3 protein. This table has around 200,000 distinct CDR3 sequences, over 9.5% appearing once. This chain uses TRBV14 with TRBJ1-2; D may be TRBD1 (5 bases). What was sequenced was PBMCs or a T cell subset sorted from them (not recorded which). This sequence was found in a man younger than 35 who had mild COVID-19 (a few samples of this study predate the infection). Cell type and time point are not known. CDR3 sequence: CASSQGLRGNYGYTF. The DNA of the CDR3 is TGTGCCAGCAGCCAAGGTTTAAGGGGCAACTATGGCTACACCTTC.